What follows are 22 T cell receptor beta chains derived from one specimen sequenced in a study of siplizumab effects on memory and regulatory T cells. TCRdb's copy holds only in-frame clones and misses some; the assay was immunoSEQ multiplex PCR. The sample carries about 120,000 clones, roughly 94% recorded once. The specimen sequenced was non-Treg CD4+ T cells sorted from blood. These receptors came from a human donor in good health.

The chain has TRBV6-6 and TRBJ1-1; D is ambiguous. This CDR3 comprises 14 residues. V was pared by 6 bases and J by 1 base, with 12 bases between. CDR1 is MNHNY, CDR2 SVGAGI, per germline (reference sequence). CDR3 residues: CASSRGPENTEAFF. In nucleotides, the CDR3 is TGTGCCAGCAGCAGAGGGCCCGAGAACACTGAAGCTTTCTTT.

The rearrangement uses TRBV6-5 and TRBJ2-1, with D possibly being TRBD1 or TRBD2 (5 bases each). From germline, CDR1 is MNHEY and CDR2 SVGAGI. Trimming cost V 8 bases and J 5 bases, with 16 bases left between them. This CDR3 contains 14 residues. The CDR3 region has the DNA TGTGCCAGCCAACGGGGCGGGCCCAACAATGAGCAGTTCTTC. Its protein product is CASQRGGPNNEQFF.

The CDR3 is CAISTSGGEDTQYF. The DNA for the CDR3 is TGTGCCATCAGTACTAGCGGGGGGGAGGATACGCAGTATTTT. The V gene is TRBV10-3, the J gene TRBJ2-3; 13 bases match TRBD2. This CDR3 has 14 residues. From germline, CDR1 is ENHRY and CDR2 SYGVKD. The ends lost 5 bases at V and 6 bases at J; junction bases unmatched: 2.

V gene TRBV10-3 combines with J gene TRBJ2-3, with 10 bases identical to TRBD1. Germline assignment: CDR1 ENHRY and CDR2 SYGVKD. Trimming at V came to 3 bases and at J to 3 bases, leaving 3 bases not matched to a gene. The CDR3 spans 15 residues. The CDR3 here is CAISDPGQGTDTQYF. For the CDR3, the DNA is TGTGCCATCAGTGACCCGGGACAGGGGACAGATACGCAGTATTTT.

This clone was observed a few times. The rearrangement joins TRBV27 to TRBJ1-2; weak D call: TRBD1 (5 bases). Germline assignment: CDR1 MNHEY and CDR2 SMNVEV (reference sequence). Trimming took off 6 bases at V and 4 bases at J, with 18 bases between the two ends. The CDR3 consists of 15 residues. The CDR3 DNA reads as TGTGCCAGCAGGAGGACTACGGGGGGGATCTATGGCTACACCTTC. Protein product: CASRRTTGGIYGYTF.

The chain is built from TRBV4-2 and TRBJ1-1; no clear D. The CDR3 length is 16 residues. Trimming left V 1 base short and J 2 bases short, with 14 bases between. CDR1 is LGHNA and CDR2 is YNFKEQ in the germline V gene. The CDR3 DNA sequence: TGTGCCAGCAGCCAAGCTCTGGGTGGAATCAACACTGAAGCTTTCTTT. Its translation: CASSQALGGINTEAFF.

This chain uses TRBV6-6 with TRBJ2-3; D not certain. Germline V gives CDR1 MNHNY, CDR2 SVGAGI (reference sequence). The length of the CDR3 is 14 residues. With 6 bases removed from V and 0 bases from J, the gap between germline ends came to 10 bases. The CDR3 coding sequence is TGTGCCAGCAGCCTCGGACCAAGCACAGATACGCAGTATTTT. Amino acid sequence: CASSLGPSTDTQYF.

Only one count was recorded for this clone. The DNA of the CDR3 is TGTGCCAGCTCACCAGCCTTAGCGGGAGTTTCCTACGAGCAGTACTTC. This sequence encodes CASSPALAGVSYEQYF. The chain links TRBV18 to TRBJ2-7; 9 nucleotides line up with TRBD2. Germline trimming cut 2 bases from V and 1 base from J; bases unmatched to any gene: 6. Germline V gene data show CDR1 as KGHSH and CDR2 as LQKENI. The CDR3 totals 16 residues.

The chain links TRBV7-7 to TRBJ1-3, with TRBD1 as a possible D gene (5 bases). Germline V lookup: CDR1 SSHAT, CDR2 FNYEAQ (reference sequence). The CDR3 totals 17 residues. The V end was cut by 5 bases, the J end by 0 bases, with 17 bases between. CDR3 residues: CASSPGQGTNSGNTIYF. The CDR3 DNA is TGTGCCAGCAGCCCCGGGCAGGGTACCAACTCTGGAAACACCATATATTTT.

This chain connects TRBV30 to TRBJ2-7, with 9 bases fitting TRBD1. From germline, CDR1 is GTSNPN and CDR2 SVGIG (reference sequence). This CDR3 contains 12 residues. Trimming at V came to 8 bases and at J to 4 bases, leaving 6 bases not matched to a gene. The CDR3 DNA reads TGTGCCGCCACAGGGGGCGGGTACGAGCAGTACTTC. This translates into CAATGGGYEQYF.

The chain couples TRBV2 to TRBJ2-3; D possibly corresponds to TRBD1 (5 bases). CDR3 size: 14 residues. Trimming removed 10 bases from V and 0 bases from J, with 14 bases in between. Germline CDR1 and CDR2: SNHLY and FYNNEI. The CDR3 DNA sequence: TGTGCCAACAGGTTCGGAACTAGCACAGATACGCAGTATTTT. It is translated as CANRFGTSTDTQYF. Together with reference TRBV2 and TRBJ2-3, the CDR3 gives the full variable domain: EPEVTQTPSHQVTQMGQEVILRCVPISNHLYFYWYRQILGQKVEFLVSFYNNEISEKSEIFDDQFSVERPDGSNFTLKIRSTKLEDSAMYFCANRFGTSTDTQYFGPGTRLTVL.

The chain links TRBV2 to TRBJ1-1; unclear D gene. Germline-derived CDR1 and CDR2 are SNHLY and FYNNEI. Trimming shortened V by 5 bases and J by 1 base, and 8 bases separated the two germline ends. The CDR3 is made up of 13 amino acids. CDR3 nucleotides: TGTGCCAGCAGTAAAACAGAGAACACTGAAGCTTTCTTT. This translates into CASSKTENTEAFF.

This chain connects TRBV5-8 to TRBJ1-1; D not certain. The CDR3 covers 12 residues. Trimming removed 2 bases at V and 11 bases at J, with 13 bases between. CDR1 and CDR2 (germline): SGHTS, YDEGEE. CDR3 sequence: CASSFAGFSAFF. CDR3 sequence (DNA): TGTGCCAGCAGCTTTGCGGGCTTTTCGGCTTTCTTT. The whole variable domain, remainder taken from reference TRBV5-8 and TRBJ1-1, is EAGVTQSPTHLIKTRGQQATLRCSPISGHTSVYWYQQALGLGLQFLLWYDEGEERNRGNFPPRFSGRQFPNYSSELNVNALELEDSALYLCASSFAGFSAFFGQGTRLTVV.

CDR3 nucleotide sequence: TGTGCCACCAGCACTCGACAGGGATGGTCACCCTCAACAGATACGCAGTATTTT. Its protein product is CATSTRQGWSPSTDTQYF. This sequence joins TRBV15 and TRBJ2-3; 7 bases match TRBD1. Germline CDR1 reads LNHNV; CDR2 reads YYDKDF (reference sequence). V shed 4 bases, J shed 3 bases, and the junction held 16 bases outside the gene matches. This CDR3 spans 18 amino acids.

The V gene is TRBV15, the J gene TRBJ2-7, with a tentative D call TRBD2 (6 bases). This CDR3 has 14 amino acids. Germline lookup yields CDR1 LNHNV and CDR2 YYDKDF (reference sequence). V was trimmed by 1 base and J by 4 bases, leaving 11 bases between them. Here the CDR3 DNA reads TGTGCCACCAGCAGAGGGGAGACTAGATACGAGCAGTACTTC. This translates into CATSRGETRYEQYF. The complete variable domain, with remaining parts taken from reference TRBV15 and TRBJ2-7, reads DAMVIQNPRYQVTQFGKPVTLSCSQTLNHNVMYWYQQKSSQAPKLLFHYYDKDFNNEADTPDNFQSRRPNTSFCFLDIRSPGLGDTAMYLCATSRGETRYEQYFGPGTRLTVT.

This chain joins TRBV7-3 and TRBJ1-1; D remains unclear. The CDR3 runs 13 residues. CDR1 and CDR2 from the germline V gene are SGHTA and FQGTGA. Trimming pared 5 bases from V and 1 base from J, leaving 8 bases between. The CDR3 nucleotides read TGTGCCAGCAGCCCGTATAAGAACACTGAAGCTTTCTTT. Protein: CASSPYKNTEAFF.

The gene calls are TRBV6-1 and TRBJ2-7; TRBD2 might be the D (7 bases). Germline assignment: CDR1 MNHNS and CDR2 SASEGT. The CDR3 covers 11 residues. CDR3: CVRGLFYEQYF. The CDR3 coding sequence is TGTGTCAGGGGACTATTCTACGAGCAGTACTTC.

CDR3 residues: CASSEFPGNTGELFF. The CDR3 nucleotides are TGCGCCAGCAGTGAGTTCCCAGGCAACACCGGGGAGCTGTTTTTT. The rearrangement uses TRBV10-1 and TRBJ2-2; D remains unclear. Germline V gene lookup returns CDR1 WNHNN and CDR2 SYGVQD (reference sequence). This CDR3 contains 15 residues. Trimming stripped 1 base from V and 2 bases from J, with 8 bases between.

The J gene is TRBJ1-1, the V gene TRBV6-4, with D perhaps TRBD1 (5 bases). Between the trimmed V and J ends, which lost 6 bases and 5 bases, there was a span of 16 bases. Germline CDR1 and CDR2: MRHNA and SNTAGT. The CDR3 loop spans 14 amino acids. CDR3 sequence: CASRVQVDGTEAFF. CDR3 DNA: TGTGCCAGCAGGGTACAGGTGGATGGGACTGAAGCTTTCTTT.

The chain is built from TRBV15 and TRBJ1-1; D gene ambiguous. The CDR3 has 13 amino acids. The V gene lost 4 bases and the J gene lost 6 bases, with 12 bases spanning the gap. Germline lookup yields CDR1 LNHNV and CDR2 YYDKDF (reference sequence). The CDR3 reads CATSTRIAAEAFF. The CDR3, as DNA: TGTGCCACCAGCACTAGGATCGCCGCTGAAGCTTTCTTT.

This chain connects TRBV27 to TRBJ1-1; tentative D call: TRBD1 (5 bases). This CDR3 has 14 amino acids. The germline gives CDR1 MNHEY, CDR2 SMNVEV (reference sequence). Between the trimmed V and J ends, which lost 4 bases and 0 bases, there was a span of 9 bases. This CDR3 is CASSSPGMNTEAFF. DNA of the CDR3: TGTGCCAGCAGTTCCCCAGGGATGAACACTGAAGCTTTCTTT.

This chain uses TRBV11-3 with TRBJ2-3, with D uncertain. V was clipped by 2 bases and J by 6 bases, with 6 bases between them. Germline V gene sequence: CDR1 SGHNT, CDR2 YENEEA. The CDR3 contains 12 residues. The CDR3 spells CASSLRSDTQYF. In DNA form, the CDR3 reads TGTGCCAGCAGCTTACGTTCTGATACGCAGTATTTT.